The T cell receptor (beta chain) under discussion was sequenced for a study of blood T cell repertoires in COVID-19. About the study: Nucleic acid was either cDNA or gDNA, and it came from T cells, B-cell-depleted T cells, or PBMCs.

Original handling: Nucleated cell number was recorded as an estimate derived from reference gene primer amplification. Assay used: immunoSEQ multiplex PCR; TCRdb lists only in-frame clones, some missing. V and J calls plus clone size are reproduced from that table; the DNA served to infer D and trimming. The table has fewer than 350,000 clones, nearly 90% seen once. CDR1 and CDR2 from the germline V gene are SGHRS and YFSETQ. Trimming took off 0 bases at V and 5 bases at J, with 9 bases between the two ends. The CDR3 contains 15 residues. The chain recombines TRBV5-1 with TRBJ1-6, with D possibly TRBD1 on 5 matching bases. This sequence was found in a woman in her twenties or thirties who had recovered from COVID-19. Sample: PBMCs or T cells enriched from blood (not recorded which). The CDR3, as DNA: TGCGCCAGCAGCTTGGAGGGGTCCAATAATTCACCCCTCCACTTT. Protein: CASSLEGSNNSPLHF.